This entry lists 13 T cell receptor beta chains sequenced from one sample in a study of blood T cell repertoires in COVID-19 (dated by TCRdb to the early 2020s). The library was made by the immunoSEQ multiplex PCR assay. This immuneACCESS table, as held by TCRdb, lists in-frame sequences with V and J called but not all clones. Of the missing ones, under half trace to an unresolved V gene in checked studies; the others have no known cause. The sample yields 180,000 or so clones; around four fifths were counted once. Jointly, the top ten make up roughly 13% of the sample. The sequenced material came from PBMCs or T cells enriched from blood (not recorded which). The receptors originated from a woman in her fifties or sixties who had recovered from COVID-19.

This clone was seen a few times. The chain links TRBV7-9 to TRBJ2-5; the D gene is possibly TRBD1 (6 bases). Trimming pared 5 bases from V and 4 bases from J, leaving 17 bases between. In germline, CDR1 is SEHNR, CDR2 FQNEAQ (reference sequence). This CDR3 is 15 amino acids long. The chain's CDR3 is CASSPTGGVGETQYF. The CDR3 coding sequence is TGTGCCAGCAGCCCGACAGGAGGAGTCGGAGAGACCCAGTACTTC.

The rearrangement uses TRBV19 and TRBJ2-3, with D possibly being TRBD2 (7 bases). Germline values: CDR1 LNHDA, CDR2 SQIVND (reference sequence). This CDR3 has 14 residues. The V end was cut by 4 bases, the J end by 1 base, with 9 bases between. The CDR3 reads CASSSGGGTDTQYF. The CDR3 DNA is TGTGCCAGTAGTAGCGGGGGCGGCACAGATACGCAGTATTTT.

The chain combines TRBV29-1 with TRBJ2-2; D perhaps matches TRBD2 (5 bases). Germline CDR1 reads SQVTM; CDR2 reads ANQGSEA. The CDR3 totals 12 residues. Trimming cost V 6 bases and J 6 bases, with 11 bases left between them. The CDR3 loop is CSVSDSAGELFF. The CDR3 DNA sequence: TGCAGCGTCAGTGATAGCGCCGGGGAGCTGTTTTTT.

The rearrangement joins TRBV24-1 to TRBJ2-5; 7 nucleotides match TRBD1. The V and J ends lost 5 bases and 1 base, in that order; junction bases with no gene match: 6. This CDR3 has 15 residues. In germline, CDR1 is KGHDR, CDR2 SFDVKD. The CDR3 sequence: CATSGAGTAQETQYF. CDR3 DNA: TGTGCCACCAGTGGGGCCGGGACAGCCCAAGAGACCCAGTACTTC.

The chain is built from TRBV5-1 and TRBJ2-5; no firm D call. The CDR3 extends over 13 amino acids. Trimming took off 1 base at V and 3 bases at J, with 7 bases between the two ends. Germline V CDR1 and CDR2: SGHRS, YFSETQ. The CDR3 region is CASSLNSKETQYF. CDR3 in DNA: TGCGCCAGCAGCTTGAACAGTAAAGAGACCCAGTACTTC.

V is TRBV5-4 and J is TRBJ2-2; D uncertain. The germline CDR1 and CDR2 sequences are SGHNT and YYREEE (reference sequence). This CDR3 has 13 residues. Trimming removed 4 bases from V and 5 bases from J, with 9 bases in between. The CDR3 DNA follows: TGTGCCAGCAGCCTAGATTTAACCGGGGAGCTGTTTTTT. Translating it yields CASSLDLTGELFF.

This chain joins TRBV5-4 and TRBJ2-1; 15 nucleotides agree with TRBD2. Germline values: CDR1 SGHNT, CDR2 YYREEE (reference sequence). CDR3 length: 16 amino acids. J lost 8 bases, V lost 2 bases, and 5 bases had no gene match. The CDR3 spells CASSLGTSGGFDEQFF. Here the CDR3 DNA reads TGTGCCAGCAGCTTAGGGACTAGCGGGGGGTTTGATGAGCAGTTCTTC. The whole variable domain, remainder taken from reference TRBV5-4 and TRBJ2-1, is ETGVTQSPTHLIKTRGQQVTLRCSSQSGHNTVSWYQQALGQGPQFIFQYYREEENGRGNFPPRFSGLQFPNYSSELNVNALELDDSALYLCASSLGTSGGFDEQFFGPGTRLTVL.

CDR3 in amino acids: CSVSDTLNTEAFF. In DNA form, the CDR3 reads TGCAGCGTTAGTGACACACTGAACACTGAAGCTTTCTTT. This chain links TRBV29-1 with TRBJ1-1; D is unclear. Germline V CDR1 and CDR2: SQVTM, ANQGSEA. The V and J ends lost 5 bases and 0 bases respectively, with 10 bases between them. The CDR3 contains 13 residues.

This chain uses TRBV5-4 with TRBJ2-3; TRBD1 might be the D (7 bases). In germline, CDR1 is SGHNT, CDR2 YYREEE (reference sequence). This CDR3 is built from 15 residues. V gave up 4 bases and J gave up 7 bases, with 19 bases separating them. The CDR3 sequence is CASSPGGQGDHTQYF. The CDR3 DNA is TGTGCCAGCAGCCCTGGAGGGCAGGGGGATCATACGCAGTATTTT. The full variable domain, its missing parts supplied by reference TRBV5-4 and TRBJ2-3, is ETGVTQSPTHLIKTRGQQVTLRCSSQSGHNTVSWYQQALGQGPQFIFQYYREEENGRGNFPPRFSGLQFPNYSSELNVNALELDDSALYLCASSPGGQGDHTQYFGPGTRLTVL.

The J gene is TRBJ2-1, the V gene TRBV11-3; a weak D match, TRBD2 (6 bases). This CDR3 is built from 13 residues. Per germline, CDR1 SGHNT and CDR2 YENEEA. Between the trimmed V and J ends, which lost 5 bases and 7 bases, there was a span of 12 bases. The CDR3: CASSPSGENEQFF. The CDR3 DNA reads as TGTGCCAGCAGCCCCTCGGGGGAAAATGAGCAGTTCTTC.

This sequence joins TRBV7-8 and TRBJ2-1; TRBD2 aligns across 8 bases. The CDR3 is 16 residues long. After removal of 5 bases from V and 7 bases from J, the junction contained 13 bases not matched to a gene. Looked up from germline, CDR1 is SGHVS and CDR2 is FQNEAQ. As DNA, the CDR3 is TGTGCCAGCAGCCTCGGTTTACTAGCGGAGGCGAATGAGCAGTTCTTC. It translates to CASSLGLLAEANEQFF.

The table lists this clone with a count of one. This chain links TRBV7-2 with TRBJ1-3; D is possibly TRBD1 (5 bases). Deletions cut 1 base from V and 0 bases from J, with 10 bases between. The length of the CDR3 is 16 residues. The germline V gene encodes CDR1 SGHTA and CDR2 FQGNSA. The CDR3 region has the DNA TGTGCCAGCAGCTTAGTGGCCAGGGTCTCTGGAAACACCATATATTTT. It encodes CASSLVARVSGNTIYF.

V usage is TRBV9 and J usage is TRBJ1-1; possible D gene TRBD1, 5 bases. The CDR3 consists of 14 residues. CDR1 and CDR2 (germline): SGDLS, YYNGEE. The V and J ends lost 0 bases and 3 bases respectively, with 9 bases between them. The CDR3: CASSVVSRDTEAFF. The CDR3 DNA is TGTGCCAGCAGCGTAGTGTCCAGGGACACTGAAGCTTTCTTT.